This T cell receptor beta chain originates from a study of blood T cell repertoires in COVID-19. This clone was seen more than once but under ten times. The table came from immunoSEQ multiplex PCR; TCRdb's copy has only in-frame clones and leaves some out. Altogether about 110,000 clones are present, approximately 85% being singletons, with the ten largest covering around 4.5%. Sequenced material: peripheral blood. The TCR was taken from a man aged 50 or older with acute or convalescent COVID-19.

The CDR3 is CASSSTGTNTDTQYF. The CDR3 region has the DNA TGTGCCAGCAGCTCAACCGGGACTAACACAGATACGCAGTATTTT. The gene calls are TRBV7-6 and TRBJ2-3; the match to TRBD2 covers 7 bases. The CDR3 consists of 15 residues. V dropped 4 bases and J dropped 2; count of bases not matched to a gene: 6. CDR1 SGHVS and CDR2 FNYEAQ come from the germline V gene.